The rows below give T cell receptor beta chains drawn from one sample of a study of blood T cells in healthy people across ages. TCRdb reprocessed the 5' RACE reads with MiXCR, giving one entry per CDR3 protein. This sample has about 1.4 million distinct CDR3 sequences; roughly 60% occur once, and the top ten carry roughly 7%. Sequencing input: blood. All receptors come from a man younger than 35 in good health. CDR3s include the opening cysteine and the closing phenylalanine or tryptophan. A D gene is named only where the DNA matches it firmly. Part of the rows lack a size; the others show once, few, many or a class for expanded clones.

v_gene: TRBV27
j_gene: TRBJ2-7
d_gene: TRBD1
abundance: .
CDR3nt: TGTGCCAGCAGTTTTGGGACAGCAGGGAACGAGCAGTACTTC
CDR3aa: CASSFGTAGNEQYF

v_gene: TRBV12-3/TRBV12-4
j_gene: TRBJ2-7
d_gene: TRBD2
abundance: .
CDR3nt: TGTGCCTCCCAATACGGACTAGCAGGACCCTACGAGCAGTACTTC
CDR3aa: CASQYGLAGPYEQYF

v_gene: TRBV4-3
j_gene: TRBJ1-1
d_gene: TRBD1
abundance: .
CDR3nt: TGCGCCAGCAGCCAAGAGGGGACAGGGAGGCGGAACACTGAAGCCTTCTTT
CDR3aa: CASSQEGTGRRNTEAFF

v_gene: TRBV6-6
j_gene: TRBJ1-2
d_gene: .
abundance: .
CDR3nt: TGTGCCAGCAGTTATTTCTCGCCGCCGGCAGGGGAGGGCGGCTACACCTTC
CDR3aa: CASSYFSPPAGEGGYTF

v_gene: TRBV5-4
j_gene: TRBJ1-6
d_gene: .
abundance: .
CDR3nt: TGTGCCAGCAGCGACGGACTCGTCCCCTCCCTCCACTTT
CDR3aa: CASSDGLVPSLHF

v_gene: TRBV12-3/TRBV12-4
j_gene: TRBJ1-2
d_gene: .
abundance: .
CDR3nt: TGTGCCAGCAGCTCGCGGGGATCCGATGGCTACACCTTC
CDR3aa: CASSSRGSDGYTF

v_gene: TRBV4-2
j_gene: TRBJ2-5
d_gene: .
abundance: many
CDR3nt: TGTGCCAGCAGCCAATCTTTAGGTGGACAAGAGACCCAGTACTTC
CDR3aa: CASSQSLGGQETQYF

v_gene: TRBV12-3/TRBV12-4
j_gene: TRBJ2-7
d_gene: .
abundance: .
CDR3nt: TGTGCCAGCAGTTTCGTCCTAGGCGAGCAGTACTTC
CDR3aa: CASSFVLGEQYF

v_gene: TRBV6-5
j_gene: TRBJ1-4
d_gene: TRBD1
abundance: .
CDR3nt: TGTGCCAGCAGCCCGCTACACAGGGGCGGGGAAAAACTGTTTTTT
CDR3aa: CASSPLHRGGEKLFF

v_gene: TRBV15
j_gene: TRBJ2-7
d_gene: .
abundance: few
CDR3nt: TGTGCCACCAGCAGAGGCTCTGGGTCTGACGAGCAGTACTTC
CDR3aa: CATSRGSGSDEQYF

v_gene: TRBV20-1
j_gene: TRBJ1-6
d_gene: .
abundance: many
CDR3nt: TGCAGTGCTAAGGAGAGGGTGATCGGAAATTCACCCCTCCACTTT
CDR3aa: CSAKERVIGNSPLHF

v_gene: TRBV5-1
j_gene: TRBJ1-6
d_gene: .
abundance: .
CDR3nt: TGCGCCGGCAGCTTGTTGGACACCTCCTCACCCCTCCACTTT
CDR3aa: CAGSLLDTSSPLHF

v_gene: TRBV5-1
j_gene: TRBJ2-7
d_gene: TRBD2
abundance: .
CDR3nt: TGCGCCAGCAGCGCGACCCCGGGACTAGCGGGGGGGAGCGAGCAGTACTTC
CDR3aa: CASSATPGLAGGSEQYF

v_gene: TRBV7-9
j_gene: TRBJ1-1
d_gene: .
abundance: few
CDR3nt: TGTGCCAGCAGCTTCAGCAGGGATGAAGCTTTCTTT
CDR3aa: CASSFSRDEAFF

v_gene: TRBV20-1
j_gene: TRBJ2-1
d_gene: .
abundance: .
CDR3nt: TGCAGTGCTCCTGCCCTGGGTCCAGCGACTGAGCAGTTCTTC
CDR3aa: CSAPALGPATEQFF

v_gene: TRBV6-1
j_gene: TRBJ2-5
d_gene: TRBD2
abundance: .
CDR3nt: TGTGCCAGCAGCCGATCGACTAGCGGGAGACGAACGGAGACCCAGTACTTC
CDR3aa: CASSRSTSGRRTETQYF

v_gene: TRBV6-5
j_gene: TRBJ2-1
d_gene: TRBD1
abundance: few
CDR3nt: TGTGCCAGCAGTTTTCAGGGGGCGGTCAATGAGCAGTTCTTC
CDR3aa: CASSFQGAVNEQFF

v_gene: TRBV6-2/TRBV6-3
j_gene: TRBJ2-6
d_gene: .
abundance: few
CDR3nt: TGTGCCAGCAGTTACTCGACTTTCGAAAAGTCTGGGGCCAACGTCCTGACTTTC
CDR3aa: CASSYSTFEKSGANVLTF

v_gene: TRBV12-3/TRBV12-4
j_gene: TRBJ2-1
d_gene: TRBD2
abundance: .
CDR3nt: TGTGCCAGCAGTTTAGTTGGGACTAACTACAATGAGCAGTTCTTC
CDR3aa: CASSLVGTNYNEQFF

v_gene: TRBV29-1
j_gene: TRBJ1-1
d_gene: .
abundance: few
CDR3nt: TGCAGCGTTGGAACCCCTAGGAACACTGAAGCTTTCTTT
CDR3aa: CSVGTPRNTEAFF

v_gene: TRBV6-1
j_gene: TRBJ2-3
d_gene: .
abundance: .
CDR3nt: TGTGCCAGCAGACCCACGGATGCTGGAGATACGCAGTATTTT
CDR3aa: CASRPTDAGDTQYF

v_gene: TRBV29-1
j_gene: TRBJ2-7
d_gene: .
abundance: many
CDR3nt: TGCAGCGTTGAGGCAGGGAGAGGTTACGAGCAGTACTTC
CDR3aa: CSVEAGRGYEQYF

v_gene: TRBV15
j_gene: TRBJ1-2
d_gene: TRBD1
abundance: .
CDR3nt: TGTGCCACCAGCAGAGTTGTTCGTGACAGGGTTTACTATGGCTACACCTTC
CDR3aa: CATSRVVRDRVYYGYTF

v_gene: TRBV12-3/TRBV12-4
j_gene: TRBJ2-3
d_gene: .
abundance: .
CDR3nt: TGTGCCAGCAGTCCCGACAGTTCTAGCACAGATACGCAGTATTTT
CDR3aa: CASSPDSSSTDTQYF

v_gene: TRBV20-1
j_gene: TRBJ1-1
d_gene: TRBD1
abundance: .
CDR3nt: TGCAGTGCTAGGGGGGGGACAGGGGGATTAGGCACTGAAGCTTTCTTT
CDR3aa: CSARGGTGGLGTEAFF

v_gene: TRBV7-6
j_gene: TRBJ2-7
d_gene: TRBD2
abundance: .
CDR3nt: TGTGCCAGCAGCTTAATTCTTGCGCGCCCGCGGGGGAACCACTACGAGCAGTACTTC
CDR3aa: CASSLILARPRGNHYEQYF

v_gene: TRBV15
j_gene: TRBJ1-2
d_gene: .
abundance: .
CDR3nt: TGTGCCACCAGCAGAGACGTCAACGGACACTATGGCTACACCTTC
CDR3aa: CATSRDVNGHYGYTF

v_gene: TRBV30
j_gene: TRBJ2-7
d_gene: .
abundance: .
CDR3nt: TGTGCCTGGAAAACAGAGTCCTACGAGCAGTACTTC
CDR3aa: CAWKTESYEQYF